This T cell receptor beta chain was recorded in a study of blood T cell repertoires in COVID-19. Background on the study: Acute and convalescent COVID-19 samples came from the United States, Italy and Spain. T cells, B-cell-depleted T cells, or PBMCs supplied cDNA or gDNA.

Source study methods: Estimated nucleated cell counts came from reference gene primer amplification. Here immunoSEQ multiplex PCR was the method, and the copy in TCRdb shows in-frame clones only, minus some. That table is the source of V, J and clone size, and D and trimming were worked out from the DNA. The sample shows about 310,000 clones, around 86% of them seen only once. Germline assignment: CDR1 SGHTA and CDR2 FQGTGA. CDR3 length: 16 residues. V was pared by 1 base and J by 4 bases, with 7 bases of the junction left unmatched. This sequence originates from a man aged 50-59 years with active or convalescent COVID-19. The specimen was peripheral blood. The chain links TRBV7-3 to TRBJ2-1, with 7 positions matching TRBD2. CDR3 region: CASSLKGLAEYNEQFF. CDR3 DNA sequence: TGTGCCAGCAGCTTAAAGGGCCTAGCGGAATACAATGAGCAGTTCTTC.